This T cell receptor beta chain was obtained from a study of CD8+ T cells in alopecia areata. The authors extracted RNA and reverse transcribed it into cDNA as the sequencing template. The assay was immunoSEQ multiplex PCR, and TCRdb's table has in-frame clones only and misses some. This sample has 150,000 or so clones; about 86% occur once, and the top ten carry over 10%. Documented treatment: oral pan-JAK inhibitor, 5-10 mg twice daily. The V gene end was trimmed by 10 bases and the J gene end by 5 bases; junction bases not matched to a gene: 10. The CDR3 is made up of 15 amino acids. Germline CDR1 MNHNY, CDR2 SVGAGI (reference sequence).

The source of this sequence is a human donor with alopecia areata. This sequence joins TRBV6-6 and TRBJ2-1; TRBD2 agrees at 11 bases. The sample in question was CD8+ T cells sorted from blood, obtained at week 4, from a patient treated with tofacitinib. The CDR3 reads CAIQKFSGGDNEQFF. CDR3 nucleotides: TGTGCCATCCAGAAATTTAGCGGGGGGGACAATGAGCAGTTCTTC.